Described below is a single TCR beta chain sequence and its context. The antigen is undetermined. Together with a sample-barcoded 5' primer, a J-beta primer mix was included in a second PCR lasting roughly 6 to 12 cycles. There were at least 2.5 million CDR3-containing paired-end reads obtained from each sample. Using its own MiXCR run on the 5' RACE reads, TCRdb lists one record per CDR3 protein. The sample shows 500,000 to 700,000 distinct CDR3 sequences, about 28% of them seen only once. The data were obtained in a study of blood T cells in healthy people across ages. General study points: Diversity was estimated from one million T cells, and these estimates were considered underestimates.

Sequencing was done on a sample of blood. The sequence was obtained from an elderly woman in good health.

The CDR3 nucleotides read TGTGCCAGCAGCTTAGATCGGGACACCGAGCAGTACTTC. It encodes CASSLDRDTEQYF. This chain links TRBV7-2 with TRBJ2-7, with a possible D match to TRBD1 (6 bases). Germline CDR1 and CDR2: SGHTA and FQGNSA. V was clipped by 1 base and J by 6 bases, with 10 bases between them. CDR3 length equals 13 residues.